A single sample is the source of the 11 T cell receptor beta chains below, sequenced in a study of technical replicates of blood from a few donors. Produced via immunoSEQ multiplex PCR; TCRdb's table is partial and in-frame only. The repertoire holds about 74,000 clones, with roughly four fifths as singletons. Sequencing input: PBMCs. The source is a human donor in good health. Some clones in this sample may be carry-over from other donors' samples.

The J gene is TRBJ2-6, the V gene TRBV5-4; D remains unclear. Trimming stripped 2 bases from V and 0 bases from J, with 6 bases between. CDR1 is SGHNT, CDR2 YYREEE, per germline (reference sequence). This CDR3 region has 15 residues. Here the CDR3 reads CASSLMASGANVLTF. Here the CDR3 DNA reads TGTGCCAGCAGCTTAATGGCCTCTGGGGCCAACGTCCTGACTTTC.

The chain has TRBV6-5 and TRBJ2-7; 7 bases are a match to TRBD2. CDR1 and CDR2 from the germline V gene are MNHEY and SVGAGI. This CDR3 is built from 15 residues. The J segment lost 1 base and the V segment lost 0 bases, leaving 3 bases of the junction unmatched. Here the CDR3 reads CASSYSGGGSYEQYF. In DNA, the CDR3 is TGTGCCAGCAGTTACTCCGGGGGAGGGTCCTACGAGCAGTACTTC.

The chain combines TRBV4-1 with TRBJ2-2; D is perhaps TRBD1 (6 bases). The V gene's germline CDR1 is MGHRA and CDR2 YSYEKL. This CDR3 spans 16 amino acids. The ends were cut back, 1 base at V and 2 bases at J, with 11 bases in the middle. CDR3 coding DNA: TGCGCCAGCAGCCAAGTGACAGGCGTAAACACCGGGGAGCTGTTTTTT. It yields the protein CASSQVTGVNTGELFF.

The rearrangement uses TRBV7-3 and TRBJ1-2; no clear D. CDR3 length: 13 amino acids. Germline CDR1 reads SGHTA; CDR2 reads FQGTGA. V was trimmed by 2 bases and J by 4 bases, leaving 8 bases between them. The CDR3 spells CASSLLGSYGYTF. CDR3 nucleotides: TGTGCCAGCAGCTTACTCGGGAGCTATGGCTACACCTTC.

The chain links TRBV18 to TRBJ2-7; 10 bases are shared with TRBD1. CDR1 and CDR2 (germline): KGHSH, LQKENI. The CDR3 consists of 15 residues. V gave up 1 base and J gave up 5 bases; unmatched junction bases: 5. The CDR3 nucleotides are TGTGCCAGCTCACCACAGAGGACAGGGGGACACGAGCAGTACTTC. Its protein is CASSPQRTGGHEQYF.

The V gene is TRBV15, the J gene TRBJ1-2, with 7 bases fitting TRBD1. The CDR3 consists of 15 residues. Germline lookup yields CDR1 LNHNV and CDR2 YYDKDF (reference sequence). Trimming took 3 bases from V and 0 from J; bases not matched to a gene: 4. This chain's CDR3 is CATSRGQTANYGYTF. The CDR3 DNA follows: TGTGCCACCAGCAGGGGACAGACGGCTAACTATGGCTACACCTTC.

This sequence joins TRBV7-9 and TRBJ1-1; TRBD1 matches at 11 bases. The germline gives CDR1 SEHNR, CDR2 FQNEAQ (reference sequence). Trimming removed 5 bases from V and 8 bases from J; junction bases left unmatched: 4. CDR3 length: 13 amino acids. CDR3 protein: CASSPDRGREAFF. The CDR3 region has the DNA TGTGCCAGCAGCCCGGACAGGGGGCGCGAAGCTTTCTTT.

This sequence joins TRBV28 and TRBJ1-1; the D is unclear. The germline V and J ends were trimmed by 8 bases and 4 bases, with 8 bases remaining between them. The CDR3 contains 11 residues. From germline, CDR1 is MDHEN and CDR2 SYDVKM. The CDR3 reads CASAVGTEAFF. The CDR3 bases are TGTGCCAGCGCCGTCGGCACTGAAGCTTTCTTT.

The CDR3 spells CASRESGIYSNQPQHF. The CDR3 coding sequence is TGTGCCAGCAGAGAATCAGGGATTTATAGCAATCAGCCCCAGCATTTT. The chain is built from TRBV2 and TRBJ1-5; a weak D match, TRBD1 (5 bases). This CDR3 contains 16 residues. Trimming removed 6 bases from V and 0 bases from J, with 15 bases in between. Germline CDR1 is SNHLY and CDR2 is FYNNEI.

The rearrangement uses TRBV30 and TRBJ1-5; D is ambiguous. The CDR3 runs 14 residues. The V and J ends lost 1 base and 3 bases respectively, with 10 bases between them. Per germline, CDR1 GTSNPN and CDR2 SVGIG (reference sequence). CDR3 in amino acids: CAWSASGPNQPQHF. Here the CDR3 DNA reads TGTGCCTGGAGTGCATCGGGTCCCAATCAGCCCCAGCATTTT.

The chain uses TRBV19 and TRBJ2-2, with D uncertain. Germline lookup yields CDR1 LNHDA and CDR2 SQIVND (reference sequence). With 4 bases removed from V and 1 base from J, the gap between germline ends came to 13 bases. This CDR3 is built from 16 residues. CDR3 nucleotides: TGTGCCAGTAGTAGAGATCGCCTCGGGAACACCGGGGAGCTGTTTTTT. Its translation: CASSRDRLGNTGELFF.